This entry is about one T cell receptor (beta chain). V was cut by 5 bases and J by 4 bases, with 15 bases left in between. Germline V lookup: CDR1 LNHDA, CDR2 SQIVND (reference sequence). CDR3 size: 15 residues. The data were taken from a study of blood T cell repertoires in COVID-19. Study at large: Material from acute and convalescent COVID-19 was sourced from the United States, Italy and Spain.

TCRdb's copy holds only in-frame clones and misses some; the assay was immunoSEQ multiplex PCR. The sample holds 240,000 or so clones, about 89% seen once. Donors of Cohort 3 who recovered were those that had two negative PCRs, clearance, or symptom resolution. This clonotype was sampled from a man in his forties or fifties who had recovered from COVID-19. Sequenced material: PBMCs or T cells enriched from blood (not recorded which). J is TRBJ1-3 and V is TRBV19, with D unresolved. CDR3 region: CASSLGRQWGNTIYF. Here the CDR3 DNA reads TGTGCCAGTAGTCTCGGCAGGCAATGGGGAAACACCATATATTTT.